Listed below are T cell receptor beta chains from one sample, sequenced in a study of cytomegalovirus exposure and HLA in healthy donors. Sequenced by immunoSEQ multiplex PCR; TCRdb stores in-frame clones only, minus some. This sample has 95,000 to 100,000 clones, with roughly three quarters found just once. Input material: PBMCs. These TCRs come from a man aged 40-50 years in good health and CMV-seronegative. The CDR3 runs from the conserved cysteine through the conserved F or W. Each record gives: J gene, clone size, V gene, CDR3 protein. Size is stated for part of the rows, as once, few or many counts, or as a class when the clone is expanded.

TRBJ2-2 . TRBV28 CASSLYRTNTGELFF
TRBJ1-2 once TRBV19 CASSGWLEDTGTGYGYTF
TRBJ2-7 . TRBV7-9 CASSLVSRGQQYF
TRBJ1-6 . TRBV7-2 CASSLSAGSSPLHF
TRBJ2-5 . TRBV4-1 CASSHHVTSGRPLGETQYF
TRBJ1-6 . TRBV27 CASSVTDFSYNSPLHF
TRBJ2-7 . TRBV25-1 CASSPTGGAYEQYF
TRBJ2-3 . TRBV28 CASLGLAGDTQYF
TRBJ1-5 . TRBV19 CATTGGINQPQHF
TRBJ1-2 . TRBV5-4 CASTDEGLYGYTF
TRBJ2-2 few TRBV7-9 CASSLALLASGRETGELFF
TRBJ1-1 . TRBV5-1 CASSLPPRNTEAFF
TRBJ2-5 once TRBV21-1 CASSLGRGQETQYF
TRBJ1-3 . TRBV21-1 CASSKEQGERNTIYF
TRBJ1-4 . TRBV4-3 CASSRTDSAYEKLFF
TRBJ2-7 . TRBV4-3 CASSQARDGGFYEQYF
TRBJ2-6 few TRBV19 CATTGLAGTPGANVLTF
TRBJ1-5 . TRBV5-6 CASSLGQRQNQPQHF
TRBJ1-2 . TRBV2 CASSMDSYYGYTF
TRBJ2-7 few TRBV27 CASSWSGGETYEQYF
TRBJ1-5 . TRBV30 CAWSKGDSRGQPQHF
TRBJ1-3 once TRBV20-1 CSARVLNTIYF
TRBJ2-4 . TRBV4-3 CASSQDIGKNIQYF
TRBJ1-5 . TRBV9 CASSADPQGNQPQHF
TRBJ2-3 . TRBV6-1 CASSERLAGVSDTQYF
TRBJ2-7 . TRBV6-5 CASSPGGRLNYEQYF
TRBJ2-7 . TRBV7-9 CASSLARQGDEQYF
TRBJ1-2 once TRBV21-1 CASSKRWTGLCGYTF
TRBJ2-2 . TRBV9 CASSVRTGLETGELFF
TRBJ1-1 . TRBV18 CASSLQENTEAFF
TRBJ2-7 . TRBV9 CASSRGGLGEQYF
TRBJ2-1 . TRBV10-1 CASSAQRRESYNEQFF
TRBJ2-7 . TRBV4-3 CASSQVAGGYEQYF
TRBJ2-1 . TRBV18 CASSQGQGGNEQFF
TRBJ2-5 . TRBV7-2 CASRRTGKETQYF
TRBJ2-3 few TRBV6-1 CASSEGTSTDTQYF
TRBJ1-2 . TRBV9 CASSVDSNYGCTF
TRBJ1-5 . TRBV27 CASRLSPGGNNQPQHF
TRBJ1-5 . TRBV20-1 CSGTGTPQHF
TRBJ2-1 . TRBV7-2 CASSSPPRASGSLDEQFF